The 10 T cell receptor beta chains reported below all come from one sample, sequenced in a study of blood T cell repertoires in COVID-19. Clones were sequenced by immunoSEQ multiplex PCR, and TCRdb holds only the in-frame ones, with some missing. The repertoire holds roughly 200,000 clones, with 75% to 90% as singletons. The source material was peripheral blood. Every receptor here comes from a woman aged 60-75 years with acute or convalescent COVID-19.

The J gene is TRBJ1-2, the V gene TRBV6-1; D is undetermined. The CDR3 spans 15 residues. Germline-derived CDR1 and CDR2 are MNHNS and SASEGT. With 0 bases removed from V and 2 bases from J, the gap between germline ends came to 10 bases. The chain's CDR3 is CASSEARRSNYGYTF. CDR3 sequence (DNA): TGTGCCAGCAGTGAAGCTCGCAGGTCCAACTATGGCTACACCTTC.

The J gene is TRBJ1-5, the V gene TRBV10-1; D is unclear. CDR3 size: 13 residues. Germline V lookup: CDR1 WNHNN, CDR2 SYGVQD (reference sequence). The ends were cut back, 6 bases at V and 0 bases at J, with 6 bases in the middle. The chain's CDR3 is CASSANSNQPQHF. As DNA, the CDR3 is TGCGCCAGCAGCGCTAATAGCAATCAGCCCCAGCATTTT.

This chain joins TRBV6-5 and TRBJ2-3, with 7 bases lining up with TRBD2. The J segment lost 4 bases and the V segment lost 8 bases, leaving 6 bases of the junction unmatched. The CDR3 has 13 residues. The germline gives CDR1 MNHEY, CDR2 SVGAGI. DNA for the CDR3: TGTGCCAGCCGGACTAGTGGATCAGATACGCAGTATTTT. Its translation is CASRTSGSDTQYF.

The chain carries TRBV5-1 and TRBJ1-2; D perhaps matches TRBD1 (5 bases). Germline values: CDR1 SGHRS, CDR2 YFSETQ. This CDR3 has 12 residues. V lost 4 bases to trimming and J lost 4 bases, with 8 bases between them. In nucleotides, the CDR3 is TGCGCCAGCAGCCTGCAGGGCTATGGCTACACCTTC. Encoded protein: CASSLQGYGYTF.

J is TRBJ2-1 and V is TRBV2; 8 bases fit TRBD2. Germline V CDR1 and CDR2: SNHLY, FYNNEI. V lost 8 bases to trimming and J lost 7 bases; unmatched junction nucleotides: 10. The CDR3 has 14 residues. The CDR3 DNA reads TGTGCCAGCTCAAAGGGACTAGTTACGAATGAGCAGTTCTTC. Its protein is CASSKGLVTNEQFF.

This sequence joins TRBV2 and TRBJ2-2; no clear D gene. The CDR3 spans 12 residues. V lost 6 bases and J lost 2, with 4 bases in between. The V gene's germline CDR1 is SNHLY and CDR2 FYNNEI. The CDR3 DNA reads TGTGCCAGCAGGCTAAACACCGGGGAGCTGTTTTTT. Protein sequence: CASRLNTGELFF.

The chain links TRBV5-4 to TRBJ2-2; TRBD1 matches 8 bases. The CDR3 has 14 residues. V dropped 2 bases and J dropped 9; count of bases not matched to a gene: 6. Germline-derived CDR1 and CDR2 are SGHNT and YYREEE (reference sequence). In DNA form, the CDR3 reads TGTGCCAGCAGCTTTCTGGGACAGGCTCGGGAGCTGTTTTTT. It is translated as CASSFLGQARELFF.

This chain connects TRBV6-6 to TRBJ1-5, with TRBD1 matching over 7 bases. Unmatched junction bases numbered 5, after V lost 5 bases and J lost 4 bases. The CDR3 runs 14 residues. Germline V gives CDR1 MNHNY, CDR2 SVGAGI (reference sequence). CDR3 loop: CASSQTGNNQPQHF. As DNA, the CDR3 is TGTGCCAGCAGTCAGACAGGGAATAATCAGCCCCAGCATTTT.

This clone has a single count. The chain has TRBV27 and TRBJ2-7; 10 nucleotides agree with TRBD2. The CDR3 length is 12 residues. Germline lookup yields CDR1 MNHEY and CDR2 SMNVEV (reference sequence). After removal of 9 bases from V and 6 bases from J, the junction contained 5 bases not matched to a gene. This CDR3 reads CASTAGGGEQYF. CDR3 nucleotides: TGTGCCAGTACAGCGGGAGGGGGCGAGCAGTACTTC.

The V and J genes are TRBV28 and TRBJ2-7, with 7 bases matching TRBD2. Losses at the gene ends were 6 bases for V and 0 bases for J; bases not matched to a gene: 5. CDR1 MDHEN and CDR2 SYDVKM come from the germline V gene. The CDR3 sequence is 14 residues long. CDR3 region: CASRSGLTSYEQYF. Here the CDR3 DNA reads TGTGCCAGCAGATCGGGACTAACCTCCTACGAGCAGTACTTC.